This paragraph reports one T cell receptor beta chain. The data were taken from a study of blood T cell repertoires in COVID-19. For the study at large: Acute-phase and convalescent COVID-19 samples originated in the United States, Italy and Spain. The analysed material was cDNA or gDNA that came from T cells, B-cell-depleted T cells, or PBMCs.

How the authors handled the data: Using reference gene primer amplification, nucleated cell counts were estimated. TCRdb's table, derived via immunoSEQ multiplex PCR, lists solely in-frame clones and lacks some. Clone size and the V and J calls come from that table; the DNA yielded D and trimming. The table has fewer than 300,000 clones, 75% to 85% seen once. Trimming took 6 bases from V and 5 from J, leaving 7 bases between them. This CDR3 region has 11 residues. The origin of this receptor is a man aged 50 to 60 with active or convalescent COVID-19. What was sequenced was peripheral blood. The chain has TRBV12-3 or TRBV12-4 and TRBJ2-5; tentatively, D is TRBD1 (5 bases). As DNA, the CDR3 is TGTGCCAGCAGAGGGGTCGAGACCCAGTACTTC. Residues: CASRGVETQYF.